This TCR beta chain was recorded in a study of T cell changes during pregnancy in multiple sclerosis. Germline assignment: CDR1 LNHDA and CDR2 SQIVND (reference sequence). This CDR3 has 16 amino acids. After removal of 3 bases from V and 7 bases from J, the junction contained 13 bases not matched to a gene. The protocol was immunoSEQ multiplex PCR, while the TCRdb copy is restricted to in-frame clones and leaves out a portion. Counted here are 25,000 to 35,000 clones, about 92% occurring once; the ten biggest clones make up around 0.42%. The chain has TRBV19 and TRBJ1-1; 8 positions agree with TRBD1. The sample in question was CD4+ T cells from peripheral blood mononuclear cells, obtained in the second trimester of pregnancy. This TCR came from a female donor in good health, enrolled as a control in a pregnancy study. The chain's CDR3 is CASSMGTTGEEGEAFF. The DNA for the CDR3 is TGTGCCAGTAGTATGGGGACGACAGGGGAGGAAGGTGAAGCTTTCTTT.